Below, 21 T cell receptor beta chains from the same sample are listed, as sequenced in a study of T-cell reconstitution after alpha-beta-depleted transplantation in children. For TCRbeta, the library was prepared with unique molecular identifiers. Via MiXCR, TCRdb re-called the PCR reads, giving one row per CDR3 protein. Of hundreds of thousands of distinct CDR3 sequences in the sample, over 10% were seen once. The material was PBMCs, obtained before TCRalphabeta/CD19-depleted stem cell transplant. The receptors come from a girl aged 2 to 10 with congenital amegakaryocytic thrombocytopenia, due to receive a stem cell transplant.

This clonotype came up a few times. The V call is TRBV5-1, the J call TRBJ2-1; D not resolved. The V end lost 4 bases, the J end lost 8 bases, and 10 bases lay between the germline ends. Per the germline V gene, CDR1 is SGHRS and CDR2 is YFSETQ. The CDR3 totals 12 residues. As DNA, the CDR3 is TGCGCCAGCAGCCTCCCTGAGGATGAGCAGTTCTTC. Translation gives CASSLPEDEQFF.

The chain recombines TRBV7-6 with TRBJ2-2; D ambiguous. The CDR3 covers 15 residues. The V end was cut by 5 bases, the J end by 1 base, with 11 bases between. Germline V gene lookup returns CDR1 SGHVS and CDR2 FNYEAQ. CDR3 DNA sequence: TGTGCCAGCAGCGACCAAGTCCAGAACACCGGGGAGCTGTTTTTT. This codes for CASSDQVQNTGELFF.

This clonotype was found a few times. This sequence joins TRBV20-1 and TRBJ2-1; 7 bases are shared with TRBD2. This CDR3 has 15 residues. Germline V gene data show CDR1 as DFQATT and CDR2 as SNEGSKA (reference sequence). The V segment lost 3 bases and the J segment 4 bases; nucleotides outside the gene matches: 9. This CDR3 reads CSARSPSGDYNEQFF. CDR3 bases: TGCAGTGCTAGGTCTCCTAGCGGAGATTACAATGAGCAGTTCTTC.

This clonotype was picked up a small number of times. The rearrangement links TRBV7-2 to TRBJ2-3; 7 bases map to TRBD2. This CDR3 region has 15 residues. Trimming took 2 bases from V and 5 from J; bases not matched to a gene: 7. Germline assignment: CDR1 SGHTA and CDR2 FQGNSA. CDR3 in DNA: TGTGCCAGCAGCTTAAGTTACAGCGGGAAAGATACGCAGTATTTT. This gives the protein CASSLSYSGKDTQYF.

The chain links TRBV28 to TRBJ2-1, with TRBD2 matching over 8 bases. The V gene end was trimmed by 3 bases and the J gene end by 15 bases; junction bases not matched to a gene: 7. CDR3 size: 12 residues. Germline V gives CDR1 MDHEN, CDR2 SYDVKM. The CDR3 spells CASSFSSSGLFF. CDR3 DNA: TGTGCCAGCAGTTTCTCGTCTAGCGGGTTGTTCTTC.

This clonotype showed up many times. V and J are TRBV5-6 and TRBJ2-1; TRBD1 or TRBD2 may be the D gene (5 bases each). Germline-derived CDR1 and CDR2 are SGHDT and YYEEEE. V shed 4 bases and J shed 8 bases, with 13 bases lying between them. CDR3 size: 13 residues. The CDR3 region has the DNA TGTGCCAGCAGCGGGGACCCTGCGGATGAGCAGTTCTTC. Amino acid sequence: CASSGDPADEQFF. Looking up the rest from reference TRBV5-6 and TRBJ2-1 gives the full variable domain: DAGVTQSPTHLIKTRGQQVTLRCSPKSGHDTVSWYQQALGQGPQFIFQYYEEEERQRGNFPDRFSGHQFPNYSSELNVNALLLGDSALYLCASSGDPADEQFFGPGTRLTVL.

The gene calls are TRBV6-2 or TRBV6-3 and TRBJ2-2; weak D call: TRBD2 (6 bases). Trimming took off 2 bases at V and 1 base at J, with 14 bases between the two ends. Germline CDR1 is MNHEY and CDR2 is SVGEGT. This CDR3 has 17 amino acids. The CDR3 protein is CASSYPGTRKNTGELFF. In DNA, the CDR3 is TGTGCCAGCAGTTACCCGGGGACTCGGAAGAACACCGGGGAGCTGTTTTTT.

This clonotype was observed many times. The rearrangement links TRBV7-6 to TRBJ1-4, with TRBD1 matching over 7 bases. The trim removed 1 base at V and 8 bases at J, leaving 4 bases unmatched. The germline V gene has CDR1 SGHVS and CDR2 FNYEAQ. The CDR3 extends over 14 amino acids. CDR3 loop: CASSLGGTDEKLFF. CDR3 coding DNA: TGTGCCAGCAGCTTAGGGGGGACAGACGAAAAACTGTTTTTT.

This clonotype was seen more than once but under ten times. The chain links TRBV20-1 to TRBJ2-7, with TRBD1 identical over 10 bases. Germline V gene sequence: CDR1 DFQATT, CDR2 SNEGSKA (reference sequence). This CDR3 comprises 15 residues. J gave up 6 bases and V 3 bases, and 11 bases lay outside the gene matches. The CDR3 here is CSARDPGQGRAEQYF. The CDR3 coding sequence is TGCAGTGCTAGGGATCCGGGACAGGGGAGGGCCGAGCAGTACTTC.

There are many counts of this clonotype. The chain links TRBV20-1 to TRBJ2-3; D gene uncertain. V was cut by 1 base and J by 1 base, with 15 bases left in between. The CDR3 extends over 16 amino acids. CDR1 is DFQATT and CDR2 is SNEGSKA in the germline V gene (reference sequence). The CDR3: CSARVTTSGRTDTQYF. Written as DNA, the CDR3 is TGCAGTGCTAGAGTCACTACCTCTGGCCGCACAGATACGCAGTATTTT.

In its sample, this clonotype was seen a few times. The chain links TRBV11-2 to TRBJ2-7; TRBD2 agrees at 10 bases. This CDR3 has 16 amino acids. With V trimmed by 3 bases and J by 3 bases, 8 bases remained unmatched. Germline-derived CDR1 and CDR2 are SGHAT and FQNNGV. The CDR3 DNA reads TGTGCCAGCAGCTTTAGACTAGCGGGCGAAGTCTACGAGCAGTACTTC. It is translated as CASSFRLAGEVYEQYF.

This clonotype came up many times. The CDR3 DNA reads as TGTGCCAGCAGCCAGAGTGGGACCCAGTACTTC. It yields the protein CASSQSGTQYF. The J gene is TRBJ2-5, the V gene TRBV11-2, with D unclear. The V gene lost 5 bases and the J gene lost 7 bases, with 8 bases spanning the gap. This CDR3 contains 11 residues. The V gene's germline CDR1 is SGHAT and CDR2 FQNNGV. The full variable domain, completed using reference TRBV11-2 and TRBJ2-5, is EAGVAQSPRYKIIEKRQSVAFWCNPISGHATLYWYQQILGQGPKLLIQFQNNGVVDDSQLPKDRFSAERLKGVDSTLKIQPAKLEDSAVYLCASSQSGTQYFGPGTRLLVL.

At least ten counts were recorded for this clonotype. The chain has TRBV7-9 and TRBJ2-2; D unresolved. Per the germline V gene, CDR1 is SEHNR and CDR2 is FQNEAQ (reference sequence). There are 11 residues in the CDR3. V lost 8 bases and J lost 6, with 7 bases in between. Here the CDR3 reads CASEVSGELFF. The DNA for the CDR3 is TGTGCCAGCGAGGTTTCCGGGGAGCTGTTTTTT.

V is TRBV7-8 and J is TRBJ2-5; unclear D gene. The V end lost 8 bases, the J end lost 3 bases, and 13 bases lay between the germline ends. The CDR3 spans 13 residues. Germline V lookup: CDR1 SGHVS, CDR2 FQNEAQ. The CDR3: CASGSRTKETQYF. In nucleotides, the CDR3 is TGTGCCAGCGGGTCCAGGACCAAAGAGACCCAGTACTTC.

This clonotype was observed a few times. V usage is TRBV5-1 and J usage is TRBJ2-1; D may correspond to TRBD1 or TRBD2 (6 bases each). V dropped 6 bases and J dropped 5 bases, with 18 bases sitting between them. This CDR3 has 15 residues. Germline CDR1 SGHRS, CDR2 YFSETQ. CDR3 amino acids: CASTRGGLKDNEQFF. The CDR3 DNA follows: TGCGCCAGCACCCGAGGGGGGCTTAAGGACAATGAGCAGTTCTTC. Combining the CDR3 with reference TRBV5-1 and TRBJ2-1 gives the whole variable domain KAGVTQTPRYLIKTRGQQVTLSCSPISGHRSVSWYQQTPGQGLQFLFEYFSETQRNKGNFPGRFSGRQFSNSRSEMNVSTLELGDSALYLCASTRGGLKDNEQFFGPGTRLTVL.

The V call is TRBV5-1, the J call TRBJ2-7, with TRBD1 matching 8 bases. The germline V gene has CDR1 SGHRS and CDR2 YFSETQ. The CDR3 extends over 15 amino acids. After removal of 3 bases from V and 3 bases from J, the junction contained 8 bases not matched to a gene. This CDR3 is CASSWATGVSYEQYF. CDR3 DNA: TGCGCCAGCAGCTGGGCGACAGGGGTGAGCTACGAGCAGTACTTC. The variable domain in full, completed from reference TRBV5-1 and TRBJ2-7, reads KAGVTQTPRYLIKTRGQQVTLSCSPISGHRSVSWYQQTPGQGLQFLFEYFSETQRNKGNFPGRFSGRQFSNSRSEMNVSTLELGDSALYLCASSWATGVSYEQYFGPGTRLTVT.

This clonotype came up a few times. The V gene is TRBV3-1, the J gene TRBJ2-5; TRBD2 matches 7 bases. Germline trimming cut 1 base from V and 1 base from J; bases unmatched to any gene: 6. The CDR3 is 16 amino acids. Per germline, CDR1 LGHDT and CDR2 YNNKEL (reference sequence). This chain's CDR3 is CASSQGRAGFQETQYF. CDR3 bases: TGTGCCAGCAGCCAAGGGCGAGCGGGGTTCCAAGAGACCCAGTACTTC.

There are a few counts of this clonotype. The V call is TRBV10-3, the J call TRBJ2-1; D gene unclear. Germline V gives CDR1 ENHRY, CDR2 SYGVKD. The V gene lost 4 bases and the J gene lost 9 bases, with 13 bases spanning the gap. CDR3 length: 13 residues. The CDR3 loop reads CAISAVGRSEQFF. The CDR3 bases are TGTGCCATCAGTGCCGTAGGCCGGAGTGAGCAGTTCTTC.

The chain links TRBV7-2 to TRBJ2-2; 9 bases align to TRBD2. With V trimmed by 4 bases and J by 4 bases, 7 bases remained unmatched. CDR3 length equals 16 residues. CDR1 is SGHTA, CDR2 FQGNSA, per germline. The CDR3 nucleotides read TGTGCCAGCAGCTCTCCTAGCGGGAAATCCACCGGGGAGCTGTTTTTT. Protein: CASSSPSGKSTGELFF.

This clonotype was counted many times. This rearrangement joins TRBV12-5 to TRBJ1-1; 7 bases fit TRBD1. V lost 7 bases and J lost 7; bases outside the gene matches: 6. The length of the CDR3 is 12 residues. Germline CDR1 LGHNT, CDR2 FRNRAP. The CDR3, as DNA: TGTGCTAGTGTCCCAGGGGGGCGTGAAGCTTTCTTT. Translation gives CASVPGGREAFF.

This sequence joins TRBV20-1 and TRBJ2-1; 8 bases map to TRBD2. The CDR3 is 13 residues long. Germline V CDR1 and CDR2: DFQATT, SNEGSKA (reference sequence). J gave up 6 bases and V 3 bases, and 4 bases lay outside the gene matches. CDR3 sequence: CSASRTSFNEQFF. The CDR3 nucleotides read TGCAGTGCTAGCCGGACTAGCTTCAATGAGCAGTTCTTC.